The rows below give T cell receptor beta chains drawn from one sample of a study of blood T cell repertoires in COVID-19. The protocol was immunoSEQ multiplex PCR, while the TCRdb copy is restricted to in-frame clones and leaves out a portion. The table shows 150,000 to 200,000 clones, with 60% to 85% occurring only once. Material for sequencing was peripheral blood. The receptors come from a man in his fifties or sixties with active or convalescent COVID-19. The CDR3 runs from the conserved cysteine through the conserved F or W. The D gene is left open where the match is weak. Clone size is given for some rows only: seen once, a few or many times, or a class if the clone is expanded.

V gene,clone size,J gene,D gene,CDR3 DNA,CDR3 protein
TRBV7-3,.,TRBJ2-1,.,TGTGCCAGCAGCCTACAGCCCACTCAGGGATCTAGATTCAATGAGCAGTTCTTC,CASSLQPTQGSRFNEQFF
TRBV4-2,.,TRBJ2-3,TRBD1,TGTGCCAGCAGCCAATTTGCGGGGACAGGGACAGATACGCAGTATTTT,CASSQFAGTGTDTQYF
TRBV12-1,.,TRBJ2-3,.,TGTGCCAGCAGCTTTGCCGCAGATACGCAGTATTTT,CASSFAADTQYF
TRBV7-5,.,TRBJ2-7,.,TGTGTCAGAAGCTTACCAAGAGCTTGGACTGGCTCCTACGAGCAGTACTTC,CVRSLPRAWTGSYEQYF
TRBV5-4,once,TRBJ1-6,.,TGTGCCAGCAGCGGCCGGGACAAAGGCCGTAGTTCACCCCTCCACTTT,CASSGRDKGRSSPLHF
TRBV6-5,.,TRBJ2-1,.,TGTGCCAGCAGTTACGTCGGAGGGCCGATTGGAGATGAGCAGTTCTTC,CASSYVGGPIGDEQFF
TRBV7-3,.,TRBJ2-3,TRBD1,TGTGCCAGCAGCTCCGGGACAGGGGGCAGCACAGATACGCAGTATTTT,CASSSGTGGSTDTQYF
TRBV12-3/TRBV12-4,few,TRBJ2-2,.,TGTGCCGGATACCAGGGGGGCACCGGGGAGCTGTTTTTT,CAGYQGGTGELFF
TRBV7-6,.,TRBJ2-1,TRBD2,TGTGCCAGCAGCTTAGGCGGGAGATACAATGAGCAGTTCTTC,CASSLGGRYNEQFF
TRBV5-8,.,TRBJ1-1,.,TGTGCCAGCAGCTTCAGGGGAGGGACTGAAGCTTTCTTT,CASSFRGGTEAFF
TRBV20-1,.,TRBJ2-3,TRBD2,TGCAGTGCTAGTGACTATAGCGGGAGTTTGGTCACAGATACGCAGTATTTT,CSASDYSGSLVTDTQYF
TRBV7-9,few,TRBJ2-1,TRBD1,TGTGCCAGCAGTCTGAGGACAGGGCATGAGCAGTTCTTC,CASSLRTGHEQFF
TRBV28,few,TRBJ1-5,.,TGTGCCAGCAGTCGAAAAAGGGGTACCTCAGGGACACTTAATCAGCCCCAGCATTTT,CASSRKRGTSGTLNQPQHF
TRBV14,once,TRBJ1-1,.,TGTGCCAGCAGTCAAGGTCTCGGCACTGAAGCTTTCTTT,CASSQGLGTEAFF
TRBV10-3,.,TRBJ2-3,TRBD2,TGTGCCATCAGTGAAGCAAGAGCGGGAGGGCAAGATACGCAGTATTTT,CAISEARAGGQDTQYF
TRBV27,.,TRBJ2-7,.,TGTGCCAGCAGGCCAGGACCCGGGAACGAGCAGTACTTC,CASRPGPGNEQYF
TRBV6-2/TRBV6-3,.,TRBJ2-2,.,TGTGCCAGCAGTTCGGGTCCTCGGGGGACCGGGGAGCTGTTTTTT,CASSSGPRGTGELFF
TRBV28,.,TRBJ1-1,TRBD1,TGTGCCAGCAGTTCGGACAGGGGCGTTATGAACACTGAAGCTTTCTTT,CASSSDRGVMNTEAFF
TRBV4-2,.,TRBJ2-7,TRBD2,TGTGCCAGCAGCCAAGAACCGGGACTAGCGGGAGACGAGCAGTACTTC,CASSQEPGLAGDEQYF
TRBV28,once,TRBJ2-1,TRBD2,TGTGCCAGCAGCGGACTAGCGGGATGGGTCTTC,CASSGLAGWVF
TRBV4-2,.,TRBJ2-7,TRBD2,TGTGCCAGCAGCCAATCACTAGCGGGCTTTGAGCAGTACTTC,CASSQSLAGFEQYF
TRBV12-5,.,TRBJ2-5,TRBD2,TGTGCTAGTGCCTCACCGCGGGAGGAGACCCAGTACTTC,CASASPREETQYF
TRBV4-3,once,TRBJ2-1,TRBD2,TGCGCCAGCAGCCAGGAGCCTCCTAGCGGGGTATACAATGAGCAGTTCTTC,CASSQEPPSGVYNEQFF
TRBV7-9,.,TRBJ2-3,TRBD2,TGTGCCAGCAGCGCCGGACTAGCGGGAGCTGGAGATACGCAGTATTTT,CASSAGLAGAGDTQYF
TRBV4-3,few,TRBJ1-2,TRBD1,TGCGCCAGCAGCCGCGTCAACCTAGGACAGGGAAGTTATGGCTACACCTTC,CASSRVNLGQGSYGYTF
TRBV6-6,few,TRBJ2-2,TRBD2,TGTGCCAGCAGTTCCCTAGCGGGAGGGCGGCCCGGGGAGCTGTTTTTT,CASSSLAGGRPGELFF
TRBV21-1,.,TRBJ2-5,.,TGTGCCAGCAGCAAAGAATCTAGGAACAAGACCCAGTACTTC,CASSKESRNKTQYF
TRBV10-2,.,TRBJ2-1,TRBD2,TGCGCCGGCTTCATTGGGACTAGCATAAATGAGCAGTTCTTC,CAGFIGTSINEQFF
TRBV5-1,.,TRBJ2-1,TRBD2,TGCGCCAGCAGCTTGGGGCTAGCGGGAGTTGGGAATGAGCAGTTCTTC,CASSLGLAGVGNEQFF
TRBV3-1/TRBV3-2,once,TRBJ2-7,.,TGTGCCAGCAGCCAAGATTCTACTAGCCCCTACGAGCAGTACTTC,CASSQDSTSPYEQYF
TRBV6-1,few,TRBJ1-2,.,TGTGCCAGCAGTGAATTTCTGGGGGCGGACTATGGCTACACCTTC,CASSEFLGADYGYTF
TRBV19,.,TRBJ2-7,.,TGTGCCAGTAGTCCGCCCGGAGCCTACGAGCAGTACTTC,CASSPPGAYEQYF
TRBV7-2,once,TRBJ2-5,TRBD2,TGTGCCAGCAGCTTAAACGGGAGGGCCGGCGAGACCCAGTACTTC,CASSLNGRAGETQYF
TRBV7-2,.,TRBJ2-7,.,TGTGCCAGCAGTAGGGGGGGGACTGTCTACGAGCAGTACTTC,CASSRGGTVYEQYF
TRBV5-1,.,TRBJ1-1,.,TGCGCCAGTAGGGAGGGGGTAACAAATGAAGCTTTCTTT,CASREGVTNEAFF
TRBV12-3/TRBV12-4,many,TRBJ2-5,TRBD1,TGTGCCAGCAGGCCGGGACAGCAAGAGACCCAGTACTTC,CASRPGQQETQYF
TRBV5-1,.,TRBJ2-5,TRBD2,TGCGCCAGCAGCTCGACAACTAGCGCCCAAGAGACCCAGTACTTC,CASSSTTSAQETQYF
TRBV6-6,once,TRBJ2-5,TRBD1,TGTGCCAGCAGACCCAACAGGGGGCAGCGGGAGACCCAGTACTTC,CASRPNRGQRETQYF
TRBV4-2,once,TRBJ1-5,.,TGTGCCAGCAGCCAAGATGGTAGGGGAGGGAGCAATCAGCCCCAGCATTTT,CASSQDGRGGSNQPQHF
TRBV7-9,once,TRBJ2-3,TRBD2,TGTGCCAGCAGCCTAGCGGGAGTTATAGATACGCAGTATTTT,CASSLAGVIDTQYF
TRBV27,.,TRBJ2-4,.,TGTGCCAGCAGCCTCGCAGGAGCCAAAAACATTCAGTACTTC,CASSLAGAKNIQYF
TRBV6-2/TRBV6-3,.,TRBJ1-1,.,TGTGCCAGCAGTTACGCAAGCGAAGCTTTCTTT,CASSYASEAFF
TRBV7-2,.,TRBJ2-1,TRBD2,TGTGCCAGCAGCTTAGGTGGACTAGCGGACAATGAGCAGTTCTTC,CASSLGGLADNEQFF
TRBV4-3,.,TRBJ2-2,.,TGCGCCAGCAGCCAAGAAGCCACTTTCACCGGGGAGCTGTTTTTT,CASSQEATFTGELFF
TRBV5-1,.,TRBJ2-5,.,TGCGCCAGCAGCTTGGAGGCGCGGGAGACCCAGTACTTC,CASSLEARETQYF
TRBV15,.,TRBJ2-3,TRBD2,TGTGCCACCAGCAGTGAACTAGCGGGAGTGGGTCAGTATTTT,CATSSELAGVGQYF
TRBV10-2,.,TRBJ1-1,TRBD1,TGCGCCAGCAAGGGACAGGGGGCCACTGAAGCTTTCTTT,CASKGQGATEAFF
TRBV6-1,once,TRBJ2-7,.,TGTGCCAGCAGTGAGGCAGCGGGACACCAGTACTTC,CASSEAAGHQYF
TRBV28,.,TRBJ1-6,.,TGTGCCAGCAGTTTATTCACAGGAAGCTCCTATAATTCACCCCTCCACTTT,CASSLFTGSSYNSPLHF
TRBV12-3/TRBV12-4,.,TRBJ2-5,TRBD2,TGTGCCAGCACGCCTAGCGGGAAGACCCAGTACTTC,CASTPSGKTQYF
TRBV5-1,.,TRBJ2-1,.,TGCGCCAGCAACTACAAAGCGGGTGGCTCCTACAATGAGCAGTTCTTC,CASNYKAGGSYNEQFF
TRBV2,.,TRBJ2-3,TRBD1,TGTGCCACCTTCGCGGACAGGGGCACAGATACGCAGTATTTT,CATFADRGTDTQYF
TRBV28,.,TRBJ1-2,.,TGTGCCAGCAGTTGGGCCCAAAAGGACAGCTCTAACTATGGCTACACCTTC,CASSWAQKDSSNYGYTF
TRBV11-3,.,TRBJ1-2,.,TGTGCCAGCAGCGGTTTTGGGGGGACCCTAGGCTATGGCTACACCTTC,CASSGFGGTLGYGYTF
TRBV19,few,TRBJ2-2,TRBD2,TGTGCCAGTAGTATACGGGGGGCTAGCGGGACCGGGGAGCTGTTTTTT,CASSIRGASGTGELFF